The T cell receptor (beta chain) under discussion was sequenced for a study of beta chain features in type 1 diabetes. Study-wide findings and caveats: VDJ junctions from patients with type 1 diabetes contained fewer insertions and more deletions.

The entirety of the isolated RNA underwent reverse transcription, so expressed TCRB transcripts were sequenced. Repertoires were generated with immunoSEQ multiplex PCR, while TCRdb's copy carries only in-frame clones and drops some. The profile shows around 500,000 clones, over 9.5% of them singletons. V was clipped by 1 base and J by 2 bases, with 6 bases between them. Germline loops: CDR1 GTSNPN, CDR2 SVGIG (reference sequence). The CDR3 extends over 13 amino acids. In regard to this clone: Antigen: not known.

Sequencing was carried out using naive CD4+ T cells from blood. This receptor was obtained from a woman aged 18-29 years in good health. The chain combines TRBV30 with TRBJ1-5; unclear D gene. The CDR3 loop is CAWSGFGNQPQHF. CDR3 nucleotides: TGTGCCTGGAGTGGCTTCGGCAATCAGCCCCAGCATTTT.